The 13 T cell receptor beta chains below were found in one sample sequenced in a study of blood T cells in healthy people across ages. PCR was performed a second time for roughly 7 to 12 cycles using a sample-barcoded 5' primer and a J-beta primer mix. TCRdb independently ran MiXCR on the 5' RACE reads; one entry per CDR3 protein. The sample carries some 1,800,000 distinct CDR3 sequences, around 40% recorded once. The sequenced material came from blood. The receptors shown here come from a human donor in good health.

This clonotype showed up many times. The chain carries TRBV4-3 and TRBJ2-3; D uncertain. The CDR3 sequence is 13 residues long. V was pared by 0 bases and J by 3 bases, with 4 bases between. Germline lookup yields CDR1 LGHNA and CDR2 YSLEER. The chain's CDR3 is CASSQDFTDTQYF. The CDR3 DNA follows: TGCGCCAGCAGCCAAGACTTTACAGATACGCAGTATTTT.

The chain joins TRBV20-1 to TRBJ2-5; no clear D gene. The CDR3 runs 12 residues. Germline V lookup: CDR1 DFQATT, CDR2 SNEGSKA (reference sequence). Trimming left V 3 bases short and J 5 bases short, with 10 bases between. The CDR3 loop reads CSASVFQETQYF. The CDR3 DNA reads TGCAGTGCTAGTGTCTTCCAGGAGACCCAGTACTTC.

On this clonotype: Relative to the germline gene, one junction end is altered; a read error may explain this. The chain carries TRBV14 and TRBJ2-7; D call uncertain. The CDR3 sequence is 12 residues long. Germline V CDR1 and CDR2: SGHDN, FVKESK. CDR3: CASSQAFYERYF. Written as DNA, the CDR3 is TGTGCCAGCAGCCAGGCATTTTACGAGCGGTACTTC.

The chain recombines TRBV9 with TRBJ2-3; D unresolved. CDR3 length: 13 amino acids. Germline CDR1 SGDLS, CDR2 YYNGEE. V was cut by 0 bases and J by 8 bases, with 10 bases left in between. CDR3 sequence reads: CASSVDRSVTQYF. CDR3 sequence (DNA): TGTGCCAGCAGCGTAGATCGGTCAGTTACGCAGTATTTT.

The CDR3 nucleotides read TGTGCCAGCAGCCAAGATGCAGTAGGCGGGGGAGAAATCTACAATGAGCAGTTCTTC. The encoded protein is CASSQDAVGGGEIYNEQFF. V and J are TRBV3-1 and TRBJ2-1; 7 positions match TRBD2. Trimming at V came to 0 bases and at J to 3 bases, leaving 14 bases not matched to a gene. This CDR3 has 19 residues. Germline CDR1 is LGHDT and CDR2 is YNNKEL (reference sequence).

The DNA for the CDR3 is TGCGCCAGCAGCTTTCGGGACATTCGTTACGAGCAGTACTTC. Amino acids: CASSFRDIRYEQYF. V gene TRBV5-1 combines with J gene TRBJ2-4; perhaps TRBD1 as D (6 bases). TRBJ2-7 matches the DNA end more closely, so the J call is doubtful. Germline CDR1 and CDR2: SGHRS and YFSETQ. The CDR3 has 14 amino acids.

This clonotype has only a few counts. This chain uses TRBV4-1 with TRBJ1-1; 10 nucleotides align to TRBD1. This CDR3 has 15 amino acids. From germline, CDR1 is MGHRA and CDR2 YSYEKL. V was pared by 4 bases and J by 6 bases, with 8 bases of the junction left unmatched. The CDR3 nucleotides read TGCGCCAGCAGCCCCCTGACAGGGGGCAATGCTGAAGCTTTCTTT. Protein sequence: CASSPLTGGNAEAFF.

This clonotype was counted at least ten times. The V gene is TRBV7-2, the J gene TRBJ2-5, with 10 positions matching TRBD2. This CDR3 spans 16 amino acids. V shed 5 bases and J 4 bases; nucleotides not matched to a gene: 10. Looked up from germline, CDR1 is SGHTA and CDR2 is FQGNSA. CDR3 coding DNA: TGTGCCAGCAGCCGCCGCAGCGGGGGGGCCGGAGAGACCCAGTACTTC. Its protein product is CASSRRSGGAGETQYF.

This clonotype was counted a few times. The gene calls are TRBV27 and TRBJ1-4; D uncertain. Germline values: CDR1 MNHEY, CDR2 SMNVEV (reference sequence). V was trimmed by 3 bases and J by 8 bases, leaving 10 bases between them. The CDR3 runs 13 residues. The CDR3 region is CASSFGVGEKLFF. The CDR3 nucleotides are TGTGCCAGCAGTTTTGGGGTGGGCGAAAAACTGTTTTTT. Full variable domain (remainder filled in from reference TRBV27 and TRBJ1-4): EAQVTQNPRYLITVTGKKLTVTCSQNMNHEYMSWYRQDPGLGLRQIYYSMNVEVTDKGDVPEGYKVSRKEKRNFPLILESPSPNQTSLYFCASSFGVGEKLFFGSGTQLSVL.

This CDR3 is CASIPRQVLNTEAFF. The CDR3 coding sequence is TGTGCCAGCATCCCAAGACAGGTTCTGAACACTGAAGCTTTCTTT. The chain recombines TRBV7-9 with TRBJ1-1, with D perhaps TRBD1 (6 bases). V was pared by 7 bases and J by 0 bases, with 15 bases between. The germline gives CDR1 SEHNR, CDR2 FQNEAQ (reference sequence). CDR3 length: 15 amino acids.

This chain connects TRBV7-8 to TRBJ2-3, with 8 positions matching TRBD2. V gave up 5 bases and J gave up 4 bases; unmatched junction bases: 11. The CDR3 loop spans 16 amino acids. The V gene's germline CDR1 is SGHVS and CDR2 FQNEAQ. The CDR3 DNA is TGTGCCAGCAGCGCCGGGGGGGCGGTGTTTTCAGATACGCAGTATTTT. Amino acid sequence: CASSAGGAVFSDTQYF.

This clonotype was found a few times. The V call is TRBV7-2, the J call TRBJ2-5; TRBD1 aligns across 10 bases. This CDR3 has 16 residues. In germline, CDR1 is SGHTA, CDR2 FQGNSA. Losses at the gene ends were 5 bases for V and 5 bases for J; bases not matched to a gene: 11. CDR3 amino acids: CASSKGGQGLGETQYF. The CDR3 bases are TGTGCCAGCAGCAAAGGGGGACAGGGGCTCGGGGAGACCCAGTACTTC.

This chain uses TRBV6-5 with TRBJ1-1; TRBD1 is a possible D gene (6 bases). Looked up from germline, CDR1 is MNHEY and CDR2 is SVGAGI. CDR3 size: 14 residues. The V gene lost 0 bases and the J gene lost 8 bases, with 13 bases spanning the gap. CDR3 sequence reads: CASSYSEGQGEAFF. The DNA for the CDR3 is TGTGCCAGCAGTTACTCAGAGGGACAAGGAGAAGCTTTCTTT.